These 32 T cell receptor beta chains were sequenced from one sample in a study of blood T cell repertoires in COVID-19 (TCRdb year 2020). Libraries came from the immunoSEQ multiplex PCR assay. What TCRdb holds here is the immuneACCESS table cut down to in-frame rearrangements. Part of the clones is not present; checked against another copy, under half of the missing clones reflect an unresolved V gene, and the others are unexplained. A total of 250,000 to 300,000 clones appear in this sample, about nine tenths of them only once. Roughly 3.9% of the sample is in the top ten clones. Sequencing was carried out using peripheral blood. The receptors originated from a woman in her forties with acute or convalescent COVID-19.

The V gene is TRBV10-2, the J gene TRBJ1-3; a possible D gene is TRBD1 (6 bases). V shed 9 bases and J shed 0 bases, with 18 bases lying between them. The CDR3 totals 16 residues. Germline-derived CDR1 and CDR2 are WSHSY and SAAADI. CDR3 nucleotide sequence: TGCGCCAGTCGGGGGGGGCACCCCGGCTCTGGAAACACCATATATTTT. Its protein product is CASRGGHPGSGNTIYF.

The chain uses TRBV10-3 and TRBJ2-5, with D possibly being TRBD1 (6 bases). The germline V gene encodes CDR1 ENHRY and CDR2 SYGVKD. The germline V and J ends were trimmed by 3 bases and 1 base, with 12 bases remaining between them. The CDR3 extends over 15 amino acids. Here the CDR3 DNA reads TGTGCCATCAGTGATCCGGACAGACTCCAAGAGACCCAGTACTTC. Translating gives CAISDPDRLQETQYF.

This clone has a handful of counts. The chain carries TRBV5-1 and TRBJ2-5; 9 positions match TRBD2. CDR3 length: 18 residues. Germline V CDR1 and CDR2: SGHRS, YFSETQ. The V gene end was trimmed by 0 bases and the J gene end by 4 bases; junction bases not matched to a gene: 13. This CDR3 is CASSLALGGGGAGETQYF. The DNA of the CDR3 is TGCGCCAGCAGCTTGGCCCTCGGGGGCGGGGGGGCCGGAGAGACCCAGTACTTC.

The rearrangement joins TRBV28 to TRBJ1-2; 7 bases agree with TRBD1. Germline lookup yields CDR1 MDHEN and CDR2 SYDVKM. Trimming took 1 base from V and 0 from J; bases not matched to a gene: 2. The CDR3 is 15 amino acids. The CDR3 nucleotides read TGTGCCAGCAGTTTATTAGGGGGCTCTAACTATGGCTACACCTTC. Protein: CASSLLGGSNYGYTF.

This clone was picked up one time. V is TRBV5-6 and J is TRBJ1-2; 7 positions match TRBD1. CDR3 length equals 16 residues. Germline V gene sequence: CDR1 SGHDT, CDR2 YYEEEE. Trimming at V came to 0 bases and at J to 8 bases, leaving 13 bases not matched to a gene. This CDR3 is CASSLGEGGAGGGYTF. In DNA form, the CDR3 reads TGTGCCAGCAGCTTGGGCGAAGGGGGCGCGGGAGGAGGCTACACCTTC.

The chain couples TRBV5-6 to TRBJ2-3; 7 positions match TRBD2. The germline CDR1 and CDR2 sequences are SGHDT and YYEEEE. CDR3 length: 14 residues. Losses at the gene ends were 7 bases for V and 3 bases for J; bases not matched to a gene: 8. The CDR3 nucleotides are TGTGCCAGCCAGACGGGGGGATGGACAGATACGCAGTATTTT. Protein product: CASQTGGWTDTQYF.

The chain carries TRBV2 and TRBJ2-5, with TRBD1 identical over 8 bases. The CDR3 length is 15 residues. CDR1 and CDR2 (germline): SNHLY, FYNNEI. V shed 3 bases, J shed 5 bases, and the junction held 8 bases outside the gene matches. CDR3 amino acids: CASSDDRGRSETQYF. CDR3 bases: TGTGCCAGCAGTGATGACAGGGGACGGAGTGAGACCCAGTACTTC.

The chain uses TRBV3-1 (or the pseudogene TRBV3-2) and TRBJ1-1; D unresolved. CDR1 is LGHDT, CDR2 YNNKEL, per germline (reference sequence). This CDR3 spans 15 amino acids. V lost 2 bases to trimming and J lost 1 base, with 11 bases between them. The CDR3 region is CASSQHLQSNTEAFF. The CDR3 coding sequence is TGTGCCAGCAGCCAACATCTCCAGTCGAACACTGAAGCTTTCTTT.

The chain recombines TRBV30 with TRBJ1-1, with D tentatively TRBD1 (6 bases). This CDR3 contains 12 residues. CDR1 GTSNPN and CDR2 SVGIG come from the germline V gene (reference sequence). V lost 4 bases and J lost 11, with 17 bases in between. DNA of the CDR3: TGTGCCTGGACAGGGGATTCCGGTGCGGCTTTCTTT. Its translation is CAWTGDSGAAFF.

The rearrangement links TRBV5-6 to TRBJ1-1; D gene unclear. V dropped 1 base and J dropped 0 bases, with 13 bases sitting between them. CDR3 length: 16 amino acids. Germline V CDR1 and CDR2: SGHDT, YYEEEE. CDR3 sequence (DNA): TGTGCCAGCAGCTTGCGTGTCAGGCTCATGAACACTGAAGCTTTCTTT. Amino acids: CASSLRVRLMNTEAFF.

The rearrangement uses TRBV6-6 and TRBJ1-2; D remains ambiguous. The CDR3 length is 14 residues. Germline CDR1 MNHNY, CDR2 SVGAGI (reference sequence). Trimming removed 7 bases at V and 1 base at J, with 13 bases between. CDR3 coding DNA: TGTGCCAGCAATATCCGAGATAGTAACTATGGCTACACCTTC. As protein: CASNIRDSNYGYTF.

The gene calls are TRBV4-1 and TRBJ2-3; TRBD2 agrees at 9 bases. CDR1 and CDR2 from the germline V gene are MGHRA and YSYEKL. V shed 3 bases, J shed 0 bases, and the junction held 4 bases outside the gene matches. The CDR3 covers 16 residues. The CDR3 loop is CASSQAGGDSTDTQYF. As DNA, the CDR3 is TGCGCCAGCAGCCAGGCGGGAGGGGACAGCACAGATACGCAGTATTTT.

The chain uses TRBV13 and TRBJ1-2; 8 bases align to TRBD1. CDR1 is PRHDT, CDR2 FYEKMQ, per germline (reference sequence). The trim removed 6 bases at V and 2 bases at J, leaving 5 bases unmatched. The CDR3 is 14 amino acids. The CDR3 is CASRGTGANYGYTF. The CDR3, as DNA: TGTGCCAGCAGGGGGACAGGAGCGAACTATGGCTACACCTTC.

This rearrangement joins TRBV5-4 to TRBJ2-3; tentative D call: TRBD2 (6 bases). Trimming removed 3 bases at V and 1 base at J, with 21 bases between. Germline V lookup: CDR1 SGHNT, CDR2 YYREEE (reference sequence). There are 18 residues in the CDR3. The CDR3 bases are TGTGCCAGCAGCTCCTTAAGAATAAATAGCGGAGGCACAGATACGCAGTATTTT. The encoded protein is CASSSLRINSGGTDTQYF.

The genes are TRBV5-1 and TRBJ1-5; D call uncertain. Trimming took 4 bases from V and 2 from J, leaving 7 bases between them. The CDR3 totals 13 residues. Looked up from germline, CDR1 is SGHRS and CDR2 is YFSETQ. The CDR3: CASSPAGNQPQHF. CDR3 DNA sequence: TGCGCCAGCAGCCCAGCGGGCAATCAGCCCCAGCATTTT.

This chain uses TRBV10-2 with TRBJ1-2; D possibly corresponds to TRBD1 (6 bases). CDR3 length equals 16 residues. Germline CDR1 is WSHSY and CDR2 is SAAADI. The V gene lost 7 bases and the J gene lost 0 bases, with 18 bases spanning the gap. The CDR3 is CASTYGTRQANYGYTF. In DNA form, the CDR3 reads TGCGCCAGCACCTACGGGACACGTCAAGCTAACTATGGCTACACCTTC.

This clone was seen just once. The chain recombines TRBV6-6 with TRBJ2-3; the match to TRBD1 covers 7 bases. Looked up from germline, CDR1 is MNHNY and CDR2 is SVGAGI (reference sequence). Trimming cost V 2 bases and J 0 bases; bases outside gene matches: 5. This CDR3 spans 16 amino acids. The CDR3, as DNA: TGTGCCAGCAGTTACCCCCCGACAGGGAGCACAGATACGCAGTATTTT. As protein: CASSYPPTGSTDTQYF.

This chain links TRBV10-3 with TRBJ1-4, with a possible D match to TRBD1 (5 bases). This CDR3 is built from 15 residues. V was cut by 6 bases and J by 0 bases, with 11 bases left in between. The V gene's germline CDR1 is ENHRY and CDR2 SYGVKD. This CDR3 reads CAIRDDSTTNEKLFF. DNA for the CDR3: TGTGCCATCAGAGACGACAGCACAACTAATGAAAAACTGTTTTTT.

This chain links TRBV2 with TRBJ2-3, with TRBD2 identical over 12 bases. Trimming took 5 bases from V and 4 from J; bases not matched to a gene: 4. From germline, CDR1 is SNHLY and CDR2 FYNNEI. The CDR3 sequence is 15 residues long. The CDR3 nucleotides are TGTGCCAGCAGTCTAGCGGGGGGGCTGTCAGATACGCAGTATTTT. This encodes CASSLAGGLSDTQYF.

Comments on this clone: A junction end diverges from the germline sequence, so it may reflect a read error. The sample carries other DNA sequences with the same CDR3. V is TRBV14 and J is TRBJ1-3; perhaps TRBD1 as D (5 bases). Per germline, CDR1 SGHDN and CDR2 FVKESK. This CDR3 has 15 amino acids. CDR3 sequence reads: CASKSGHFSGNTIYF. The DNA of the CDR3 is TGCGCCAGCAAGTCCGGACACTTCTCTGGAAACACCATATATTTT.

This chain uses TRBV7-2 with TRBJ1-1; no clear D. The CDR3 length is 13 residues. Germline CDR1 is SGHTA and CDR2 is FQGNSA. Trimming shortened V by 6 bases and J by 1 base, and 9 bases separated the two germline ends. The CDR3 reads CASSWTANTEAFF. As DNA, the CDR3 is TGTGCCAGCAGTTGGACTGCGAACACTGAAGCTTTCTTT.

This chain links TRBV29-1 with TRBJ1-1; D is possibly TRBD1 (6 bases). V dropped 3 bases and J dropped 2 bases, with 10 bases sitting between them. CDR1 SQVTM and CDR2 ANQGSEA come from the germline V gene. This CDR3 contains 13 residues. The CDR3 sequence: CSVDSRGNTEAFF. The DNA for the CDR3 is TGCAGCGTTGATTCCAGGGGAAACACTGAAGCTTTCTTT.

The chain employs TRBV5-1 and TRBJ1-2; tentative D call: TRBD1 (5 bases). The V and J ends lost 0 bases and 8 bases respectively, with 11 bases between them. CDR1 is SGHRS and CDR2 is YFSETQ in the germline V gene. The CDR3 contains 13 residues. In DNA, the CDR3 is TGCGCCAGCAGCTTGGTGGGGCTGTCGGGCTACACCTTC. Translated: CASSLVGLSGYTF.

V gene TRBV5-1 combines with J gene TRBJ2-7; the match to TRBD1 covers 9 bases. The germline CDR1 and CDR2 sequences are SGHRS and YFSETQ. The CDR3 covers 14 residues. V lost 8 bases and J lost 3; bases outside the gene matches: 9. In DNA, the CDR3 is TGCGCCAGGGGACCGGGACAGGGTTTCTACGAGCAGTACGTC. Translated, it gives CARGPGQGFYEQYV.

V usage is TRBV6-4 and J usage is TRBJ1-1; 8 bases map to TRBD1. Germline CDR1 MRHNA, CDR2 SNTAGT. The J segment lost 2 bases and the V segment lost 6 bases, leaving 8 bases of the junction unmatched. The CDR3 consists of 15 residues. The CDR3 region is CASSKTGAVNTEAFF. CDR3 sequence (DNA): TGTGCCAGCAGCAAGACAGGGGCGGTTAACACTGAAGCTTTCTTT.

This clone has a handful of counts. V gene TRBV10-3 combines with J gene TRBJ2-3; D gene ambiguous. V gave up 6 bases and J gave up 2 bases, with 12 bases separating them. The length of the CDR3 is 14 residues. Per the germline V gene, CDR1 is ENHRY and CDR2 is SYGVKD. CDR3 amino acids: CAIRLTEPTDTQYF. As DNA, the CDR3 is TGTGCCATCAGGCTTACAGAGCCCACAGATACGCAGTATTTT.

The rearrangement uses TRBV7-8 and TRBJ2-1, with D possibly matching TRBD1 (6 bases). Per the germline V gene, CDR1 is SGHVS and CDR2 is FQNEAQ. The CDR3 totals 16 residues. Trimming took off 4 bases at V and 4 bases at J, with 17 bases between the two ends. CDR3 region: CASSSIEGHNYNEQFF. Written as DNA, the CDR3 is TGTGCCAGCAGCTCAATTGAGGGACACAATTACAATGAGCAGTTCTTC.

The V gene is TRBV21-1, the J gene TRBJ1-2; the D segment call TRBD1 is taken from the table without a DNA check. TRBV21-1 is termed a pseudogene. The CDR3 is 12 residues long. CDR3 in amino acids: CASSKVDRDYTF. CDR3 sequence (DNA): TGTGCCAGCAGCAAAGTTGACAGGGACTACACCTTC.

J is TRBJ1-2 and V is TRBV6-5; no reliable D call. Germline V CDR1 and CDR2: MNHEY, SVGAGI. The CDR3 is 11 amino acids. V lost 6 bases and J lost 8, with 10 bases in between. The CDR3 DNA sequence: TGTGCCAGCAGCTCGACACTCGGCTACACCTTC. Translated: CASSSTLGYTF.

The chain uses TRBV2 and TRBJ2-1; possible D gene TRBD1, 5 bases. The CDR3 totals 15 residues. CDR1 SNHLY and CDR2 FYNNEI come from the germline V gene. V lost 4 bases and J lost 1, with 11 bases in between. CDR3 in DNA: TGTGCCAGCAGTGGACTCCCAGGGTCCTACAATGAGCAGTTCTTC. Its translation is CASSGLPGSYNEQFF.

The V and J genes are TRBV11-2 and TRBJ1-3; the match to TRBD1 covers 8 bases. Trimming at V came to 6 bases and at J to 2 bases, leaving 6 bases not matched to a gene. CDR1 and CDR2 from the germline V gene are SGHAT and FQNNGV. The CDR3 consists of 15 residues. CDR3 coding DNA: TGTGCCAGCAGTCCAATACAGGGGGCTGGAAACACCATATATTTT. It specifies CASSPIQGAGNTIYF.

J is TRBJ1-2 and V is TRBV4-1, with D perhaps TRBD1 (5 bases). With 3 bases removed from V and 4 bases from J, the gap between germline ends came to 15 bases. CDR3 length: 15 residues. Per the germline V gene, CDR1 is MGHRA and CDR2 is YSYEKL. The CDR3 coding sequence is TGCGCCAGCAGCCAGCCCAGTCAGGGAGGCTATGGCTACACCTTC. Its translation is CASSQPSQGGYGYTF.